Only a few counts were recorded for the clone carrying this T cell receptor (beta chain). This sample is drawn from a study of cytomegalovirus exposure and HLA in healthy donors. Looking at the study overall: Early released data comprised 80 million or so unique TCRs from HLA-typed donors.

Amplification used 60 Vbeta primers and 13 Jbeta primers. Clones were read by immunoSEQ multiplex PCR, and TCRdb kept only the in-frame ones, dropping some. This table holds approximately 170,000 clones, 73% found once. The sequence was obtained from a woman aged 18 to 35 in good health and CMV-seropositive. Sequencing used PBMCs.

DNA for the CDR3: TGTGCCAGCAGCCCTAGTGGGGGGAACTACGAGCAGTACTTC. Encoded protein: CASSPSGGNYEQYF. The chain is built from TRBV9 and TRBJ2-7; a possible D gene is TRBD2 (6 bases). V shed 4 bases and J shed 3 bases, with 14 bases lying between them. Germline CDR1 SGDLS, CDR2 YYNGEE. This CDR3 is built from 14 residues.